The sequence of this T cell receptor beta chain was determined in a study of blood T cell repertoires in COVID-19. Study-wide background: Whether acute or convalescent, the COVID-19 samples came from the United States, Italy and Spain. PBMCs, B-cell-depleted T cells, or T cells were the source of the cDNA or gDNA that made up the material.

The ends lost 2 bases at V and 2 bases at J; junction bases unmatched: 6. The V gene's germline CDR1 is SGHRS and CDR2 YFSETQ. The CDR3 has 15 amino acids. Per the authors' pipeline: Estimated nucleated cell counts came from reference gene primer amplification. Profiled with immunoSEQ multiplex PCR; TCRdb holds only in-frame clones, not every one. For V, J and clone size, that table is used; D and trimming come from the DNA. The top ten clones hold roughly 10% of a sample with roughly 100,000 clones, approximately 78% of them seen once. The chain couples TRBV5-1 to TRBJ1-1; 7 bases are a match to TRBD1. This TCR was recovered from a man between 60 and 75 years old with active or convalescent COVID-19. The specimen was peripheral blood. The DNA of the CDR3 is TGCGCCAGCAGCTTAGTCAGGGGGTTAAACACTGAAGCTTTCTTT. Protein product: CASSLVRGLNTEAFF. The full variable domain, with the rest looked up from reference TRBV5-1 and TRBJ1-1, is KAGVTQTPRYLIKTRGQQVTLSCSPISGHRSVSWYQQTPGQGLQFLFEYFSETQRNKGNFPGRFSGRQFSNSRSEMNVSTLELGDSALYLCASSLVRGLNTEAFFGQGTRLTVV.